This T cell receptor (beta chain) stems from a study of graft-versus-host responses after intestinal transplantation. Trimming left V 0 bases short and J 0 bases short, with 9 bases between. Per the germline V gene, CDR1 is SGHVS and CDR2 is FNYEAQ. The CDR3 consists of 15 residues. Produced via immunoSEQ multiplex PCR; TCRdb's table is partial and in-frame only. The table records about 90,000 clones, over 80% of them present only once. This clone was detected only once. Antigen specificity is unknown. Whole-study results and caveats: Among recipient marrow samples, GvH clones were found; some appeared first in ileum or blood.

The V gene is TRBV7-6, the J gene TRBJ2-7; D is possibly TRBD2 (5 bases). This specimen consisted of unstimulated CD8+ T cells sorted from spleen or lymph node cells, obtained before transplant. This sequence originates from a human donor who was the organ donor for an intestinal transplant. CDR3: CASSLASALSYEQYF. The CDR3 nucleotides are TGTGCCAGCAGCTTAGCTAGCGCCCTCTCCTACGAGCAGTACTTC.